The 10 T cell receptor beta chains reported below all come from one sample, sequenced in a study of vaccination and CD4 T cells after COVID-19. The antigens these receptors bind are not known. Stated treatment: approximately nine-day PBMC culture with coronavirus spike peptide pools or control peptides (ViraFEST assay). With the Oncomine TCR Beta short-read assay, DNA from cultured CD4+ T cells was sequenced. From the PCR reads, TCRdb called clonotypes with MiXCR, one entry per CDR3 protein. The table has about 22,000 distinct CDR3 sequences, about 30% seen once. The sample taken for sequencing was cultured CD4+ T cells from blood. The receptors derive from a human donor with COVID-19.

The rearrangement links TRBV6-2 or TRBV6-3 to TRBJ1-2; no clear D. Per the germline V gene, CDR1 is MNHEY and CDR2 is SVGEGT. The V end lost 2 bases, the J end lost 8 bases, and 15 bases lay between the germline ends. This CDR3 spans 14 amino acids. For the CDR3, the DNA is TGTGCCAGCAGTTACGAGGGTCTCCCTTTCGGCTACACCTTC. This codes for CASSYEGLPFGYTF.

The chain links TRBV20-1 to TRBJ2-1; D possibly corresponds to TRBD1 (6 bases). Germline lookup yields CDR1 DFQATT and CDR2 SNEGSKA (reference sequence). Trimming shortened V by 6 bases and J by 0 bases, and 18 bases separated the two germline ends. The CDR3 consists of 16 residues. The CDR3 here is CSALTRQARSYNEQFF. The CDR3 nucleotides read TGCAGTGCCCTAACTCGACAGGCCCGCTCCTACAATGAGCAGTTCTTC.

The chain has TRBV5-4 and TRBJ1-5, with D perhaps matching TRBD1 (6 bases). CDR1 is SGHNT, CDR2 YYREEE, per germline (reference sequence). V was clipped by 3 bases and J by 5 bases, with 15 bases between them. The CDR3 extends over 15 amino acids. The CDR3 DNA reads as TGTGCCAGCAGCTCTGGGGGAGGGGGAGATCAGCCCCAGCATTTT. It yields the protein CASSSGGGGDQPQHF.

This clonotype was counted only a few times. The chain couples TRBV9 to TRBJ1-2; D gene ambiguous. This CDR3 comprises 14 residues. Per germline, CDR1 SGDLS and CDR2 YYNGEE. V dropped 4 bases and J dropped 8 bases, with 18 bases sitting between them. CDR3 DNA sequence: TGTGCCAGCAGCTCGGGGTTGGACGGATCCGGCTACACCTTC. Protein sequence: CASSSGLDGSGYTF.

Only a few counts were recorded for this clonotype. The rearrangement uses TRBV10-2 and TRBJ1-1; D is possibly TRBD1 (5 bases). Germline V gives CDR1 WSHSY, CDR2 SAAADI. This CDR3 has 15 amino acids. V lost 2 bases and J 5 bases, leaving 15 bases between the germline ends. The CDR3 DNA follows: TGCGCCAGCAGTGAGGCGCAGGGAAGCGGAACTGAAGCTTTCTTT. This sequence encodes CASSEAQGSGTEAFF.

V usage is TRBV7-7 and J usage is TRBJ2-3; D possibly corresponds to TRBD2 (6 bases). The CDR3 totals 15 residues. The V gene's germline CDR1 is SSHAT and CDR2 FNYEAQ (reference sequence). CDR3 nucleotides: TGTGCTAGCTGGCCGGGGGAAAGGGGAGAAGATACGCAGTATTTT. Translated, it gives CASWPGERGEDTQYF.

The rearrangement joins TRBV29-1 to TRBJ1-1, with D perhaps matching TRBD1 (5 bases). V lost 4 bases and J lost 1, with 10 bases in between. Germline V gene sequence: CDR1 SQVTM, CDR2 ANQGSEA. The CDR3 extends over 13 amino acids. The CDR3 sequence: CSVGLGGNTEAFF. The CDR3 bases are TGCAGCGTTGGGTTGGGGGGGAACACTGAAGCTTTCTTT.

The CDR3, as DNA: TGTGCCAGCAGTGCTCGGACAGGGTGGGGGGCCAACGTCCTGACTTTC. Translating gives CASSARTGWGANVLTF. V usage is TRBV2 and J usage is TRBJ2-6; TRBD1 matches 8 bases. The ends lost 4 bases at V and 4 bases at J; junction bases unmatched: 6. The CDR3 loop spans 16 amino acids. Germline V gene data show CDR1 as SNHLY and CDR2 as FYNNEI.

This chain links TRBV29-1 with TRBJ1-2; 10 bases fit TRBD1. V lost 4 bases and J lost 6; bases outside the gene matches: 5. The CDR3 length is 13 residues. Germline V gene sequence: CDR1 SQVTM, CDR2 ANQGSEA. The CDR3 bases are TGCAGCGTTGGTTTTGGGACAGGGGATGGCTACACCTTC. Translating it yields CSVGFGTGDGYTF.

The rearrangement uses TRBV19 and TRBJ2-2, with 7 bases matching TRBD1. In germline, CDR1 is LNHDA, CDR2 SQIVND (reference sequence). J was trimmed by 0 bases and V by 7 bases; bases with no gene match: 14. The CDR3 sequence is 18 residues long. The CDR3 sequence: CASTPGTAPFANTGELFF. For the CDR3, the DNA is TGTGCCAGTACCCCGGGGACAGCCCCATTCGCGAACACCGGGGAGCTGTTTTTT. Supplemented by reference TRBV19 and TRBJ2-2, the full variable domain reads DGGITQSPKYLFRKEGQNVTLSCEQNLNHDAMYWYRQDPGQGLRLIYYSQIVNDFQKGDIAEGYSVSREKKESFPLTVTSAQKNPTAFYLCASTPGTAPFANTGELFFGEGSRLTVL.